Shown below are 18 T cell receptor beta chains from a single sample sequenced in a study of T-cell memory formation after mild COVID-19. TCRdb re-called the 5' RACE reads through MiXCR, storing one row per CDR3 protein. The sample yields 450,000 to 650,000 distinct CDR3 sequences, around 21% seen once. Sample: PBMCs or a T cell subset sorted from them (not recorded which). These receptors were obtained from an adult woman who had mild COVID-19 (a few samples of this study predate the infection). Cell type and time point are not known.

This clonotype has more than one count but fewer than ten. The chain couples TRBV7-6 to TRBJ2-1; the match to TRBD1 covers 10 bases. CDR1 SGHVS and CDR2 FNYEAQ come from the germline V gene. Losses at the gene ends were 4 bases for V and 7 bases for J; bases not matched to a gene: 7. The CDR3 consists of 15 residues. The CDR3 nucleotides read TGTGCCAGCAGCTCTTCCGGGACAGGGGTTAATGAGCAGTTCTTC. It translates to CASSSSGTGVNEQFF.

The rearrangement uses TRBV25-1 and TRBJ2-3; TRBD1 agrees at 11 bases. V lost 7 bases and J lost 3; bases outside the gene matches: 9. The CDR3 has 16 amino acids. Germline V gene sequence: CDR1 MGHDK, CDR2 SYGVNS. CDR3 nucleotides: TGTGCCAGCACAAAACTGGGACAGGGGGTTACAGATACGCAGTATTTT. This codes for CASTKLGQGVTDTQYF.

The V and J genes are TRBV6-6 and TRBJ2-2; TRBD2 matches at 12 bases. The germline CDR1 and CDR2 sequences are MNHNY and SVGAGI (reference sequence). The CDR3 consists of 16 residues. V shed 7 bases, J shed 4 bases, and the junction held 7 bases outside the gene matches. CDR3 coding DNA: TGTGCCAGCACCCTAGCGGGAGGGAGGTCCACCGGGGAGCTGTTTTTT. It translates to CASTLAGGRSTGELFF.

V and J are TRBV24-1 and TRBJ1-3; D is undetermined. V was clipped by 4 bases and J by 5 bases, with 5 bases between them. The CDR3 runs to 12 residues. Per the germline V gene, CDR1 is KGHDR and CDR2 is SFDVKD. The CDR3 protein is CATSEVRNTIYF. CDR3 coding DNA: TGTGCCACCAGTGAAGTCCGAAACACCATATATTTT.

The table lists this clonotype with a few counts. The chain couples TRBV6-2 or TRBV6-3 to TRBJ2-7; TRBD1 might be the D (6 bases). The CDR3 runs to 16 residues. Looked up from germline, CDR1 is MNHEY and CDR2 is SVGEGT. Trimming pared 7 bases from V and 3 bases from J, leaving 22 bases between. The CDR3 DNA reads TGTGCCAGCACCCCAGCCTTACAGGGCTCCTACTACGAGCAGTACTTC. It translates to CASTPALQGSYYEQYF.

V and J are TRBV7-9 and TRBJ2-5; D is tentatively TRBD1 or TRBD2 (7 bases each). This CDR3 spans 14 amino acids. The germline V gene encodes CDR1 SEHNR and CDR2 FQNEAQ (reference sequence). The germline V and J ends were trimmed by 8 bases and 5 bases, with 18 bases remaining between them. The CDR3, as DNA: TGTGCCAGCTTTGGGGGAGGGGGCCGCGAGACCCAGTACTTC. It encodes CASFGGGGRETQYF. The full variable domain, completed using reference TRBV7-9 and TRBJ2-5, is DTGVSQNPRHKITKRGQNVTFRCDPISEHNRLYWYRQTLGQGPEFLTYFQNEAQLEKSRLLSDRFSAERPKGSFSTLEIQRTEQGDSAMYLCASFGGGGRETQYFGPGTRLLVL.

This clonotype has more than one count but fewer than ten. V usage is TRBV6-1 and J usage is TRBJ2-1, with D uncertain. Trimming stripped 6 bases from V and 4 bases from J, with 4 bases between. Germline CDR1 reads MNHNS; CDR2 reads SASEGT. The CDR3 length is 11 residues. The CDR3 DNA reads as TGTGCCAGCAGAGTTTACAATGAGCAGTTCTTC. Protein sequence: CASRVYNEQFF.

CDR3 protein: CSARRDRVNTGELFF. The CDR3 DNA is TGCAGTGCTAGACGGGACAGGGTGAACACCGGGGAGCTGTTTTTT. V is TRBV20-1 and J is TRBJ2-2, with TRBD1 matching over 9 bases. The CDR3 runs 15 residues. In germline, CDR1 is DFQATT, CDR2 SNEGSKA (reference sequence). J gave up 1 base and V 2 bases, and 2 bases lay outside the gene matches.

This chain links TRBV6-6 with TRBJ2-3, with TRBD2 identical over 11 bases. Trimming took 4 bases from V and 3 from J; bases not matched to a gene: 6. The CDR3 is made up of 16 amino acids. The germline V gene encodes CDR1 MNHNY and CDR2 SVGAGI (reference sequence). CDR3 DNA sequence: TGTGCCAGCAGTTTGGATAGCGGGGGGGCTACAGATACGCAGTATTTT. It yields the protein CASSLDSGGATDTQYF.

This clonotype was counted at least ten times. V and J are TRBV20-1 and TRBJ2-5; D may be TRBD1 (5 bases). CDR1 DFQATT and CDR2 SNEGSKA come from the germline V gene (reference sequence). V lost 2 bases and J 4 bases, leaving 11 bases between the germline ends. This CDR3 contains 13 residues. The CDR3 loop is CSARSRQGETQYF. The CDR3 DNA sequence: TGCAGTGCTAGATCGAGGCAGGGAGAGACCCAGTACTTC.

The V and J genes are TRBV4-1 and TRBJ2-5; D is uncertain. V lost 0 bases and J lost 5, with 7 bases in between. The CDR3 has 13 amino acids. In germline, CDR1 is MGHRA, CDR2 YSYEKL. CDR3: CASSQEDGETQYF. For the CDR3, the DNA is TGCGCCAGCAGCCAAGAGGACGGGGAGACCCAGTACTTC.

This clonotype was counted between two and nine times. This sequence joins TRBV29-1 and TRBJ1-1; D gene ambiguous. The CDR3 spans 12 residues. CDR1 and CDR2 (germline): SQVTM, ANQGSEA. V lost 5 bases to trimming and J lost 3 bases, with 10 bases between them. The CDR3: CSVCLRHTEAFF. The CDR3, as DNA: TGCAGCGTTTGTCTGCGGCACACTGAAGCTTTCTTT.

The chain links TRBV12-3 or TRBV12-4 to TRBJ2-7; D gene uncertain. The CDR3 consists of 11 residues. Trimming stripped 7 bases from V and 6 bases from J, with 10 bases between. The CDR3 is CASTQSGEQYF. CDR3 coding DNA: TGTGCCAGCACGCAATCCGGCGAGCAGTACTTC.

The chain links TRBV19 to TRBJ1-1; D gene uncertain. Trimming pared 6 bases from V and 0 bases from J, leaving 14 bases between. There are 15 residues in the CDR3. From germline, CDR1 is LNHDA and CDR2 SQIVND (reference sequence). The CDR3 is CASSSNPAMNTEAFF. The CDR3 DNA follows: TGTGCCAGTAGCTCTAACCCGGCCATGAACACTGAAGCTTTCTTT.

The rearrangement joins TRBV25-1 to TRBJ1-2; D not certain. The CDR3 runs 12 residues. Per the germline V gene, CDR1 is MGHDK and CDR2 is SYGVNS. The V and J ends lost 7 bases and 5 bases respectively, with 11 bases between them. The CDR3 DNA follows: TGTGCCAGCACCGGCGGGGATTATGGCTACACCTTC. This codes for CASTGGDYGYTF.

The chain carries TRBV12-3 or TRBV12-4 and TRBJ1-2; TRBD1 is a possible D gene (6 bases). V was shortened by 5 bases and J by 7 bases, with 23 bases between the two germline ends. The CDR3 runs 16 residues. Written as DNA, the CDR3 is TGTGCCAGCAGTCTAGAACAGGGTGGGCCATCTATTGGCTACACCTTC. Translated: CASSLEQGGPSIGYTF.

This clonotype was seen more than once but under ten times. The chain employs TRBV5-1 and TRBJ1-2; TRBD1 aligns across 7 bases. With 2 bases clipped from V and 4 bases from J, the junction kept 2 bases outside the gene matches. Germline loops: CDR1 SGHRS, CDR2 YFSETQ. This CDR3 region has 13 residues. CDR3 coding DNA: TGCGCCAGCAGCTTTGACAGGGCCTATGGCTACACCTTC. It encodes CASSFDRAYGYTF.

This clonotype showed up just a few times. The chain uses TRBV12-3 or TRBV12-4 and TRBJ2-1; D remains ambiguous. CDR3 length equals 12 residues. V lost 2 bases, J lost 10 bases, and 9 bases lay in between. Here the CDR3 DNA reads TGTGCCAGCAGTTTACTGGGTAAGGAGCAGTTCTTC. It specifies CASSLLGKEQFF.